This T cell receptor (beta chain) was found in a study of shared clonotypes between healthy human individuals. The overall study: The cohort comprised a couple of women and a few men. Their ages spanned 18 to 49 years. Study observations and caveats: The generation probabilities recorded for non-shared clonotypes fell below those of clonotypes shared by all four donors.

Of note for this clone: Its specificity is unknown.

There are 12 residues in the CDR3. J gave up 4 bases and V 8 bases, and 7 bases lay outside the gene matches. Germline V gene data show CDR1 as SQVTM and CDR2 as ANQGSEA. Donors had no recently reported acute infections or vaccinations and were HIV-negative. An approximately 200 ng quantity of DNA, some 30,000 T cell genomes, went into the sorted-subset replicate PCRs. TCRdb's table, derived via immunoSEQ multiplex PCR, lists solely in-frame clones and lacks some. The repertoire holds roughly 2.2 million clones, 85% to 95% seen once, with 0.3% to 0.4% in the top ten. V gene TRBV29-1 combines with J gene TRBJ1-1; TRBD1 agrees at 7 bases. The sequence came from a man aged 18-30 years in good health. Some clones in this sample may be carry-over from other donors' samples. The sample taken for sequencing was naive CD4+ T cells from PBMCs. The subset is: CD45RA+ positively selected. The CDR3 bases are TGCAGCTTCCGACGACAGGGCACTGAAGCTTTCTTT. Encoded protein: CSFRRQGTEAFF.